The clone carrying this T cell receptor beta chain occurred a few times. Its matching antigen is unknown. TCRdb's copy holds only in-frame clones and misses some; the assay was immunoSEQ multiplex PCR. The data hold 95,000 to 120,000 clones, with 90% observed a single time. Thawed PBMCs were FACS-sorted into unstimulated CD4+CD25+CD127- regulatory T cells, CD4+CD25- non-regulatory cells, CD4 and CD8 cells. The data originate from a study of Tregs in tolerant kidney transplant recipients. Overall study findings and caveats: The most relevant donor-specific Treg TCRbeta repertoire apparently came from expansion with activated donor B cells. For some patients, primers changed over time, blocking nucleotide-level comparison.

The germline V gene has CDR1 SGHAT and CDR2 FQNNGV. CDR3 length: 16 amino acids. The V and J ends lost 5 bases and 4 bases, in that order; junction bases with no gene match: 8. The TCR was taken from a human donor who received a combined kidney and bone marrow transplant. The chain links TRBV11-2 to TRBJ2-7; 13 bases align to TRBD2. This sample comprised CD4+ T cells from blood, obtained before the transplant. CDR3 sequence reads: CASSRTGTSGVYEQYF. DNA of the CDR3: TGTGCCAGCAGCCGTACCGGGACTAGCGGGGTATACGAGCAGTACTTC.